One and the same sample provided the 9 T cell receptor beta chains below, sequenced in a study of T cells in Graves' hyperthyroidism and ophthalmopathy. RNA transcripts served as the template for amplifying TCR beta CDR3 regions. Carried out on the TCR CDR3, a first-round RT-PCR used the HTBI primer set. Each CDR3 protein gets one entry after TCRdb re-called the multiplex PCR reads with MiXCR. The sample includes around 600,000 distinct CDR3 sequences, around 15% seen only once; the top ten take 9.5% to 15%. Sequencing was carried out using blood. Receptors were obtained from a woman in her 50s with Graves' ophthalmopathy.

This chain uses TRBV4-2 with TRBJ2-4, with TRBD1 matching over 7 bases. This CDR3 spans 15 amino acids. Losses at the gene ends were 4 bases for V and 3 bases for J; bases not matched to a gene: 6. Germline CDR1 is LGHNA and CDR2 is YNFKEQ. This chain's CDR3 is CASSPGPGGKNIQYF. For the CDR3, the DNA is TGTGCCAGCAGCCCGGGCCCAGGGGGCAAAAACATTCAGTACTTC.

This clonotype has only a few counts. The V call is TRBV6-2 or TRBV6-3, the J call TRBJ1-1; TRBD1 matches 8 bases. This CDR3 spans 18 amino acids. J lost 1 base, V lost 5 bases, and 15 bases had no gene match. CDR1 and CDR2 (germline): MNHEY, SVGEGT. Here the CDR3 DNA reads TGTGCCAGCAGTCCAACGGTAATCTACAGGGGGAGGAACACTGAAGCTTTCTTT. Translation gives CASSPTVIYRGRNTEAFF.

The table lists this clonotype with many counts. V gene TRBV11-2 combines with J gene TRBJ1-4; a weak D match, TRBD1 (5 bases). From germline, CDR1 is SGHAT and CDR2 FQNNGV. Trimming removed 0 bases from V and 7 bases from J, with 9 bases in between. The CDR3 has 14 amino acids. The CDR3, as DNA: TGTGCCAGCAGCTTAGACAGGGCTGGTGAAAAACTGTTTTTT. Its protein product is CASSLDRAGEKLFF.

This clonotype was detected ten times or more. J is TRBJ2-1 and V is TRBV20-1, with 11 bases fitting TRBD2. The germline V gene has CDR1 DFQATT and CDR2 SNEGSKA (reference sequence). V was pared by 3 bases and J by 3 bases, with 7 bases of the junction left unmatched. This CDR3 is built from 16 residues. In DNA, the CDR3 is TGCAGTGCTAGGAGCTCACTAGCGGGAGTCTACAATGAGCAGTTCTTC. Protein sequence: CSARSSLAGVYNEQFF.

The sample holds many counts of this clonotype. This chain joins TRBV11-3 and TRBJ1-4; D is possibly TRBD1 (5 bases). CDR3 length: 14 residues. Germline CDR1 and CDR2: SGHNT and YENEEA. V lost 3 bases to trimming and J lost 10 bases, with 15 bases between them. CDR3 sequence reads: CASSFEQVSGKLFF. CDR3 DNA: TGTGCCAGCAGCTTTGAACAGGTTTCCGGAAAACTGTTTTTT.

The sample holds many counts of this clonotype. V gene TRBV7-2 combines with J gene TRBJ2-1, with TRBD2 matching 13 bases. Trimming took 5 bases from V and 10 from J; bases not matched to a gene: 20. CDR1 is SGHTA and CDR2 is FQGNSA in the germline V gene. This CDR3 spans 19 amino acids. This CDR3 reads CASSQTSLGGTSGMTEQFF. The CDR3 region has the DNA TGTGCCAGCAGCCAAACCTCCTTAGGGGGGACTAGCGGGATGACGGAGCAGTTCTTC.

This clonotype was counted ten times or more. The chain couples TRBV7-2 to TRBJ2-3; 13 nucleotides agree with TRBD2. The CDR3 covers 15 residues. CDR1 and CDR2 (germline): SGHTA, FQGNSA. V was pared by 7 bases and J by 3 bases, with 4 bases of the junction left unmatched. This chain's CDR3 is CASTQTSGRTDTQYF. In DNA form, the CDR3 reads TGTGCCAGCACCCAGACTAGCGGGAGGACAGATACGCAGTATTTT.

This clonotype was counted many times. V usage is TRBV5-1 and J usage is TRBJ2-3; 9 nucleotides agree with TRBD2. V lost 7 bases to trimming and J lost 6 bases; unmatched junction nucleotides: 12. The germline V gene encodes CDR1 SGHRS and CDR2 YFSETQ. The CDR3 runs 15 residues. This chain's CDR3 is CASDYSGSIFDTQYF. The CDR3 DNA reads as TGCGCCAGCGACTATAGCGGGAGTATATTTGATACGCAGTATTTT.

The chain couples TRBV25-1 to TRBJ2-7; 7 bases map to TRBD1. This CDR3 spans 13 amino acids. In germline, CDR1 is MGHDK, CDR2 SYGVNS. V gave up 11 bases and J gave up 1 base; unmatched junction bases: 8. CDR3 residues: CAAGRQGSYEQYF. DNA for the CDR3: TGTGCCGCCGGCCGACAGGGATCCTACGAGCAGTACTTC.